This T cell receptor beta chain was retrieved from a study of blood T cell repertoires in COVID-19. Study context: Sites in the United States, Italy and Spain provided acute and convalescent COVID-19 samples. Nucleic acid was either cDNA or gDNA, and it came from T cells, B-cell-depleted T cells, or PBMCs.

Source study methods: Counts of nucleated cells, estimated from reference gene primer amplification, were obtained. The method was immunoSEQ multiplex PCR; TCRdb's version includes in-frame clones alone and lacks a portion of them. V, J and clone size are taken as reported in that table, and D and trimming were inferred from the DNA itself. The repertoire consists of about 140,000 clones, with 80% to 85% occurring once and the leading ten covering 4%. This clone was seen a handful of times. What was sequenced was peripheral blood. This receptor was obtained from an older woman with acute or convalescent COVID-19.

CDR3 loop: CASRLPGQEYGYTF. The CDR3 DNA sequence: TGTGCCAGCAGACTCCCTGGACAGGAATATGGCTACACCTTC. The gene calls are TRBV6-6 and TRBJ1-2; the match to TRBD1 covers 7 bases. Unmatched junction bases numbered 9, after V lost 6 bases and J lost 5 bases. CDR1 is MNHNY, CDR2 SVGAGI, per germline (reference sequence). This CDR3 has 14 amino acids.